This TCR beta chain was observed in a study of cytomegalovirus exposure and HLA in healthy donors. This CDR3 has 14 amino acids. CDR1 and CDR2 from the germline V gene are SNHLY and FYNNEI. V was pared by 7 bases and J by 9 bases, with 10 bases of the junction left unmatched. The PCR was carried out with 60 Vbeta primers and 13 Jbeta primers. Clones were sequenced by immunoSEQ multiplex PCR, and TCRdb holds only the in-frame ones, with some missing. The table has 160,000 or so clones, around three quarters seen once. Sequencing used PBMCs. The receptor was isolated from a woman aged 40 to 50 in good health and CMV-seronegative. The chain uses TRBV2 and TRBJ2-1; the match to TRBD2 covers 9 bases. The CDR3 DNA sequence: TGTGCCAGCATGACCAGCGGGAGGTGGACTGAGCAGTTCTTC. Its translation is CASMTSGRWTEQFF.